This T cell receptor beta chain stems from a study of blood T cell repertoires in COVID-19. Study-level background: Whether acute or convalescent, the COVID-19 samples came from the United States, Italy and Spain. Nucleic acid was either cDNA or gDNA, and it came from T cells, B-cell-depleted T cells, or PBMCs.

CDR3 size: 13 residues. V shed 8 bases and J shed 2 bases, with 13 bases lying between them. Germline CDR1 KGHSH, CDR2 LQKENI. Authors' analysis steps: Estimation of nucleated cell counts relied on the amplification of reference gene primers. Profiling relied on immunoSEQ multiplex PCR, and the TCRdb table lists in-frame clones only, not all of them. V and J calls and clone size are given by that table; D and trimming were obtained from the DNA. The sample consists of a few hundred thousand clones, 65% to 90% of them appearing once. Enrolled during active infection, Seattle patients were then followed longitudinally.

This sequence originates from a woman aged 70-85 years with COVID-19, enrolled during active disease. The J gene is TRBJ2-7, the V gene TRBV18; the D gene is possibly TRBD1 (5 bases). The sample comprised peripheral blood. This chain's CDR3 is CASTPQEPYEQYF. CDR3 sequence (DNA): TGTGCCAGCACCCCACAGGAGCCCTACGAGCAGTACTTC. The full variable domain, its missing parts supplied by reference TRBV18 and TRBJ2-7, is NAGVMQNPRHLVRRRGQEARLRCSPMKGHSHVYWYRQLPEEGLKFMVYLQKENIIDESGMPKERFSAEFPKEGPSILRIQQVVRGDSAAYFCASTPQEPYEQYFGPGTRLTVT.